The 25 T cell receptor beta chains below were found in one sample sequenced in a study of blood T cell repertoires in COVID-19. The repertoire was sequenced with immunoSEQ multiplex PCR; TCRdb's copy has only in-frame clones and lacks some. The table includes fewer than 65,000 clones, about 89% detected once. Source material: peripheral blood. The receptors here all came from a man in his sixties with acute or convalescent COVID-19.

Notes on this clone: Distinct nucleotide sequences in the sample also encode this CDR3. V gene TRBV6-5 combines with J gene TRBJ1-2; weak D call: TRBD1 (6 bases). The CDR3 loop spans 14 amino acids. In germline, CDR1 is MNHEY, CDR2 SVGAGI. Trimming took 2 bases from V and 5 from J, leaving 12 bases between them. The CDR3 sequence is CASSYGGQPYGYTF. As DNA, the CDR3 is TGTGCCAGCAGTTACGGCGGACAGCCGTATGGCTACACCTTC.

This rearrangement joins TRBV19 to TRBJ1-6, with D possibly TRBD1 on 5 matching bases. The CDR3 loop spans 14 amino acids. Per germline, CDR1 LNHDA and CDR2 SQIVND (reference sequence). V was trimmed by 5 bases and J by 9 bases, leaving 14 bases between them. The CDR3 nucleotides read TGTGCCAGTAGTGATAGGGGAATAGTTTCACCCCTCCACTTT. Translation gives CASSDRGIVSPLHF.

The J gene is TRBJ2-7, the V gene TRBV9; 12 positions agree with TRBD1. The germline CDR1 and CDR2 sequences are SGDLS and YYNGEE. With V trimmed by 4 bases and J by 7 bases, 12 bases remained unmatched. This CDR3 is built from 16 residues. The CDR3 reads CASSPHPGQGASEQYF. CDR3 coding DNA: TGTGCCAGCAGCCCCCACCCGGGACAGGGGGCTTCTGAGCAGTACTTC.

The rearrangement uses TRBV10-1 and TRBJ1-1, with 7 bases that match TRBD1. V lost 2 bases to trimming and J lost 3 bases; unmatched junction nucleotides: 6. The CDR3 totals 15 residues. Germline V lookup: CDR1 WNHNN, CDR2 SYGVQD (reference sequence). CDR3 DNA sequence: TGCGCCAGCAGTGAGGAAGGGGGCATCGACACTGAAGCTTTCTTT. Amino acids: CASSEEGGIDTEAFF.

CDR3 in DNA: TGTGCCAGCAGCTTAACGGCCCAGGGTTCCGGTCAGCCCCAGCATTTT. Protein: CASSLTAQGSGQPQHF. This chain links TRBV7-2 with TRBJ1-5, with a tentative D call TRBD1 (5 bases). The ends were cut back, 2 bases at V and 6 bases at J, with 17 bases in the middle. The CDR3 runs to 16 residues. The V gene's germline CDR1 is SGHTA and CDR2 FQGNSA.

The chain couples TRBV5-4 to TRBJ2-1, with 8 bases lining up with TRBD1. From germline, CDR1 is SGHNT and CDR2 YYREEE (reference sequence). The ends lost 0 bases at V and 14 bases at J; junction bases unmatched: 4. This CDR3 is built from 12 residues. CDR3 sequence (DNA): TGTGCCAGCAGCTTGGCTGGACAGGGAGAGTTCTTC. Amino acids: CASSLAGQGEFF.

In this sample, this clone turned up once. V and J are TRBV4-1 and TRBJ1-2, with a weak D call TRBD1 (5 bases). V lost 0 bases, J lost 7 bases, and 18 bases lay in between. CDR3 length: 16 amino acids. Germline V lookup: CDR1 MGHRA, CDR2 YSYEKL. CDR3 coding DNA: TGCGCCAGCAGCCAAGATTTCGGGGGGAGGACTCTTGGCTACACCTTC. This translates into CASSQDFGGRTLGYTF.

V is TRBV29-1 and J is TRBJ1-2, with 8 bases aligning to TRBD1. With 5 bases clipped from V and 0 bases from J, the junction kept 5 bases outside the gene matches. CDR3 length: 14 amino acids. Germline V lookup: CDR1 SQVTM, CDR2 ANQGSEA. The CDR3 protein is CSVSGGQANYGYTF. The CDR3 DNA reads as TGCAGCGTTTCCGGGGGACAGGCTAACTATGGCTACACCTTC.

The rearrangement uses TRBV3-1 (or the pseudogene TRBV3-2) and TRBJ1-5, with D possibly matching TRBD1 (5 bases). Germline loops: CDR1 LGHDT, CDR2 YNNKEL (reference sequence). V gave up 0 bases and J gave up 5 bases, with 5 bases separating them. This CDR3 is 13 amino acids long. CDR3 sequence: CASSQDRDQPQHF. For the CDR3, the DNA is TGTGCCAGCAGCCAAGACAGGGATCAGCCCCAGCATTTT.

The CDR3 spells CASSSDRGHSGNTIYF. DNA for the CDR3: TGTGCCAGCAGCTCTGACAGGGGCCACTCTGGAAACACCATATATTTT. The chain has TRBV7-9 and TRBJ1-3, with TRBD1 matching 8 bases. Trimming removed 4 bases from V and 0 bases from J; junction bases left unmatched: 5. This CDR3 contains 16 residues. The germline V gene has CDR1 SEHNR and CDR2 FQNEAQ (reference sequence).

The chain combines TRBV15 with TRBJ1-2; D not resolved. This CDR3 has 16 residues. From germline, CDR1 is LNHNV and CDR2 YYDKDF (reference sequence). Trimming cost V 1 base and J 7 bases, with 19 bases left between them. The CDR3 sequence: CATSRGSGRELGGYTF. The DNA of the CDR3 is TGTGCCACCAGCAGAGGCTCCGGGAGGGAACTAGGTGGCTACACCTTC.

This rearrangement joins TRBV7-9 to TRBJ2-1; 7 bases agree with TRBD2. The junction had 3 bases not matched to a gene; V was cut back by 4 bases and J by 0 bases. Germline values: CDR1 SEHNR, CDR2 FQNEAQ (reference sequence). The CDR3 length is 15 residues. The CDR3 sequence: CASSWEGSSYNEQFF. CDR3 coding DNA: TGTGCCAGCAGCTGGGAGGGAAGCTCCTACAATGAGCAGTTCTTC.

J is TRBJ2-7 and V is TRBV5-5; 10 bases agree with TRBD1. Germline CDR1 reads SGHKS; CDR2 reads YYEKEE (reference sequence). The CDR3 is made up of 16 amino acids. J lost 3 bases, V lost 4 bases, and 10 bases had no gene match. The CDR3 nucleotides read TGTGCCAGCAGCCAGCCGGGGACAGGGGATTTCTACGAGCAGTACTTC. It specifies CASSQPGTGDFYEQYF.

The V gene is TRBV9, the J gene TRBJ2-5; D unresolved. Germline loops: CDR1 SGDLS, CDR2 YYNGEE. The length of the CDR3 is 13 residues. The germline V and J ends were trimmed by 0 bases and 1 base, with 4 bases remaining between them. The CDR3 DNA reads TGTGCCAGCAGCGTAGGTCTCCAAGAGACCCAGTACTTC. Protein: CASSVGLQETQYF.

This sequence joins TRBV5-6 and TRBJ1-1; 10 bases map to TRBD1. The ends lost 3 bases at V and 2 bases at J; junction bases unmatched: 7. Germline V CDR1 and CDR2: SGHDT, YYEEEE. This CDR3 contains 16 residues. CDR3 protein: CASSSFGQGVNTEAFF. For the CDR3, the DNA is TGTGCCAGCAGCTCGTTCGGACAGGGGGTAAACACTGAAGCTTTCTTT.

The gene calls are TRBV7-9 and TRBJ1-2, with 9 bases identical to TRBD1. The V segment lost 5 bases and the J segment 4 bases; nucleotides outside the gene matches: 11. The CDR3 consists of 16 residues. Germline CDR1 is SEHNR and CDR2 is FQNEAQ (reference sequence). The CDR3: CASSPATGQGSYGYTF. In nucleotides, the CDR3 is TGTGCCAGCAGCCCAGCTACGGGACAGGGATCCTATGGCTACACCTTC.

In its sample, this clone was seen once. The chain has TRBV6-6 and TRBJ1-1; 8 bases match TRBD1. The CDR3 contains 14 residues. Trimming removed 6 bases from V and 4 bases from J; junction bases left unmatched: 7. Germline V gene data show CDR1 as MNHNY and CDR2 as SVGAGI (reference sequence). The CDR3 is CASRSKTGGTEAFF. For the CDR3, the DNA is TGTGCCAGCAGGAGTAAAACAGGGGGCACTGAAGCTTTCTTT.

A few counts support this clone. CDR3 nucleotide sequence: TGTGCCAGCAGCGTTACGATGGTGGGCCCGGCCACCGGGGAGCTGTTTTTT. Its protein product is CASSVTMVGPATGELFF. This sequence joins TRBV9 and TRBJ2-2; D remains ambiguous. The CDR3 contains 17 residues. Germline CDR1 is SGDLS and CDR2 is YYNGEE. Trimming shortened V by 2 bases and J by 4 bases, and 18 bases separated the two germline ends.

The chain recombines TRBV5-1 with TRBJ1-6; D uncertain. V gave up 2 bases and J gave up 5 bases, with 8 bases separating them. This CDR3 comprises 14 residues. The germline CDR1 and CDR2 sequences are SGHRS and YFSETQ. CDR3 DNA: TGCGCCAGCAGCTTAAACAGTGATAATTCACCCCTCCACTTT. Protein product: CASSLNSDNSPLHF.

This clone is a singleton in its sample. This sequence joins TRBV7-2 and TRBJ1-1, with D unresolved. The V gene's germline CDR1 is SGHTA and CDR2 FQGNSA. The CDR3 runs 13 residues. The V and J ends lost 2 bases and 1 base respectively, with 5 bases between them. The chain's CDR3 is CASSLHQNTEAFF. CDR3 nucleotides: TGTGCCAGCAGCTTACATCAGAACACTGAAGCTTTCTTT.

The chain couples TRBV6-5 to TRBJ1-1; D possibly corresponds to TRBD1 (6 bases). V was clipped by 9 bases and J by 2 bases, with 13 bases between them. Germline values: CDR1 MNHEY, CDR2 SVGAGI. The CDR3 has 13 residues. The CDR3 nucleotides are TGTGCCAGTGCAGGGGCGAGAAACACTGAAGCTTTCTTT. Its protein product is CASAGARNTEAFF.

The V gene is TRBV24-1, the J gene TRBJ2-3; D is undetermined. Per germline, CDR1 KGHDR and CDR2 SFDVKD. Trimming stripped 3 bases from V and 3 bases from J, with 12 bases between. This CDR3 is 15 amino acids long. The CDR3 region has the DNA TGTGCCACCAGTGATCTCCGTAGATCTACAGATACGCAGTATTTT. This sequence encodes CATSDLRRSTDTQYF.

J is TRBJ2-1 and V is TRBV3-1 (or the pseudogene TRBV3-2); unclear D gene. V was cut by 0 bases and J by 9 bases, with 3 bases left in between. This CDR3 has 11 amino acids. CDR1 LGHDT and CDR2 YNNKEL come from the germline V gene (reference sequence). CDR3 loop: CASSQDIEQFF. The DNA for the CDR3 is TGTGCCAGCAGCCAAGATATTGAGCAGTTCTTC.

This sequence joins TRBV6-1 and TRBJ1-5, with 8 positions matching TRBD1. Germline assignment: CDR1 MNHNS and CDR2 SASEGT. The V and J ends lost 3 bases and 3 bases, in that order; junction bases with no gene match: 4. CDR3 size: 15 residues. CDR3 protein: CASSDRGHDNQPQHF. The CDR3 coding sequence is TGTGCCAGCAGTGACAGGGGGCATGACAATCAGCCCCAGCATTTT.

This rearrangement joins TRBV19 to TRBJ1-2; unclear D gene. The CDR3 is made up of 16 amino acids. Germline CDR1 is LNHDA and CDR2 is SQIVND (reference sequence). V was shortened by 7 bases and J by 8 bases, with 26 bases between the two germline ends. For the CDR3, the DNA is TGTGCCAGTACCGCCCCTTCGACTAGTTTTTTAAGGGGCTACACCTTC. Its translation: CASTAPSTSFLRGYTF.